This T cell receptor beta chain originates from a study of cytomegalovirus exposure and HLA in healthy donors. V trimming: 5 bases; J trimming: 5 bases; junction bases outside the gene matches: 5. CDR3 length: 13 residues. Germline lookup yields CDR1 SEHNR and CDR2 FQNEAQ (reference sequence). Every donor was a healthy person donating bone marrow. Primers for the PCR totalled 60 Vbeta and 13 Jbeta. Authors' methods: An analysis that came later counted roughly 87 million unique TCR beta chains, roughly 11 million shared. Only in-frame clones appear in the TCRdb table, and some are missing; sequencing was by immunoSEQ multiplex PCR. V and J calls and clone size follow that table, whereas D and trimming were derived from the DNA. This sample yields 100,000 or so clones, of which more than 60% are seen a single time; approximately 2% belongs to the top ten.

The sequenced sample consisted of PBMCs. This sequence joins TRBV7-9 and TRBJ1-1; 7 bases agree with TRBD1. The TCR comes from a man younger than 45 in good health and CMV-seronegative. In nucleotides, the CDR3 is TGTGCCAGCAGCAGTTCAGGGGGTACTGAAGCTTTCTTT. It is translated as CASSSSGGTEAFF.